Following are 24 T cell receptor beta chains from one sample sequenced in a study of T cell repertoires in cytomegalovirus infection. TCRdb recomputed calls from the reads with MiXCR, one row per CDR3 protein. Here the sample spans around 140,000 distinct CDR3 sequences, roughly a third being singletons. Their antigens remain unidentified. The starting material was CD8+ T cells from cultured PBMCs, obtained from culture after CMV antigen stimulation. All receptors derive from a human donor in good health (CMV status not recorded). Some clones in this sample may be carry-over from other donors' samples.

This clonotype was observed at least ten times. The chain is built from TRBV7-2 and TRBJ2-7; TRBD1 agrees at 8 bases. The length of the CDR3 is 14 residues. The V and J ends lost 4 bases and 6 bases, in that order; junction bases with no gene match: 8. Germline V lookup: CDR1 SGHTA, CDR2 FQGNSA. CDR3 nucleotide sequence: TGTGCCAGCAGCTCCTGGACAGGGCTGGCCGAGCAGTACTTC. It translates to CASSSWTGLAEQYF.

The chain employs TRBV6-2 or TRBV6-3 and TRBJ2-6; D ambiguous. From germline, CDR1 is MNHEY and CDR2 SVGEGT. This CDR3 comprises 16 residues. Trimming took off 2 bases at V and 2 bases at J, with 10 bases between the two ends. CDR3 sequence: CASSYMTPAGANVLTF. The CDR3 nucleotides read TGTGCCAGCAGTTACATGACTCCAGCTGGGGCCAACGTCCTGACTTTC.

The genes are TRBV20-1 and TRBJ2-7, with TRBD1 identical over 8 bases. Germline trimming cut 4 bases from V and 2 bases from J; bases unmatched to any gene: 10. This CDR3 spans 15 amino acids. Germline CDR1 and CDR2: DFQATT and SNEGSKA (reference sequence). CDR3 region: CSANVLGQGTYEQYF. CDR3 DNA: TGCAGTGCTAACGTACTCGGACAGGGCACCTACGAGCAGTACTTC.

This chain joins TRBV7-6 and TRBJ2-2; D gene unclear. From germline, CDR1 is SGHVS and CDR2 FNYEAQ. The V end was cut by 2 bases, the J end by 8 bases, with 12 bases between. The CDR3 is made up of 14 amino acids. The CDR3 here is CASSLWDFGGELFF. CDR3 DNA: TGTGCCAGCAGCTTATGGGATTTCGGGGGGGAGCTGTTTTTT. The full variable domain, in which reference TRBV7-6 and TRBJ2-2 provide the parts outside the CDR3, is GAGVSQSPRYKVTKRGQDVALRCDPISGHVSLYWYRQALGQGPEFLTYFNYEAQQDKSGLPNDRFSAERPEGSISTLTIQRTEQRDSAMYRCASSLWDFGGELFFGEGSRLTVL.

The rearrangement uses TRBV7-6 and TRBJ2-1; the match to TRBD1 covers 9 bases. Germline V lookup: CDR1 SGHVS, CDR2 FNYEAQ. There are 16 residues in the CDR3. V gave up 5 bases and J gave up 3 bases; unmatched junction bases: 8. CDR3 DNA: TGTGCCAGCAGCCTGCATGGACAGGGGTTCTACAATGAGCAGTTCTTC. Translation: CASSLHGQGFYNEQFF.

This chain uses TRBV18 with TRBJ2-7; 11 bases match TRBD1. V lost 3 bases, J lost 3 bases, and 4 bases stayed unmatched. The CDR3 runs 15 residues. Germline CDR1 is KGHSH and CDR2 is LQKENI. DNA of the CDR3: TGTGCCAGCTCACCCTCCGGGACAGGGGGCTACGAGCAGTACTTC. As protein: CASSPSGTGGYEQYF.

CDR3 in amino acids: CASSLDITETQYF. CDR3 bases: TGTGCCAGCAGTCTTGACATTACAGAGACCCAGTACTTC. V gene TRBV7-6 combines with J gene TRBJ2-5; unclear D gene. V gave up 6 bases and J gave up 4 bases, with 12 bases separating them. Germline CDR1 SGHVS, CDR2 FNYEAQ. This CDR3 region has 13 residues.

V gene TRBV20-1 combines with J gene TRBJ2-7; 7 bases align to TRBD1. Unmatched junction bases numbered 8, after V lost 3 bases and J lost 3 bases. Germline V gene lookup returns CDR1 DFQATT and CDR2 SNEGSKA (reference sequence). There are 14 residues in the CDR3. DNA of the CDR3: TGCAGTGCTAGCCGAGACAGGGAGTTCTACGAGCAGTACTTC. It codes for CSASRDREFYEQYF.

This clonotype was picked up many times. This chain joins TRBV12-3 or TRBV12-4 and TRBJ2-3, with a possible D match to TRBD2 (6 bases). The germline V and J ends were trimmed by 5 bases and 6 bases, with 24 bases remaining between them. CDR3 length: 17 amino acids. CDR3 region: CASSTQAGPVLIDTQYF. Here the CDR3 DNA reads TGTGCCAGCAGTACCCAGGCGGGGCCGGTTTTAATCGATACGCAGTATTTT.

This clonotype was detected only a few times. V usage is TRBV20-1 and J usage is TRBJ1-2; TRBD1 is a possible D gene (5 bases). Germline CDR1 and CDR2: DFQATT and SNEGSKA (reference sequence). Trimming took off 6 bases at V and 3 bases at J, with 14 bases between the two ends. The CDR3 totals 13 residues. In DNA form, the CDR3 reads TGCAGTGCACCCCCGGGGACGGACTATGGCTACACCTTC. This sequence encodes CSAPPGTDYGYTF.

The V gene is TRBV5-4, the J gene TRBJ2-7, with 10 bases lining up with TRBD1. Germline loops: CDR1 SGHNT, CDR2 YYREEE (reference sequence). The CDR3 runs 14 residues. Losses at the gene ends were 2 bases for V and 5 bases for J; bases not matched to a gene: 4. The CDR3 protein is CASSFVGQGDEQYF. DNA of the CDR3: TGTGCCAGCAGCTTTGTTGGACAGGGGGACGAGCAGTACTTC.

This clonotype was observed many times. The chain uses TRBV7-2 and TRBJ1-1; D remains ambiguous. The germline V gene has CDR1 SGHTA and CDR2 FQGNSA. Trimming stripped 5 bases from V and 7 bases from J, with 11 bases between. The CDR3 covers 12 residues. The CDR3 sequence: CASSQTWGEAFF. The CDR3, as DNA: TGTGCCAGCAGCCAAACCTGGGGTGAAGCTTTCTTT.

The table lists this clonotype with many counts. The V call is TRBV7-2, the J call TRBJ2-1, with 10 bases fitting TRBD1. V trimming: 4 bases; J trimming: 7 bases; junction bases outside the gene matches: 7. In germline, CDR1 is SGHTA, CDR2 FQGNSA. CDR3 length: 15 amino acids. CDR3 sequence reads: CASSYRDRGPNEQFF. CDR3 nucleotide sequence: TGTGCCAGCAGCTACCGGGACAGGGGACCGAATGAGCAGTTCTTC.

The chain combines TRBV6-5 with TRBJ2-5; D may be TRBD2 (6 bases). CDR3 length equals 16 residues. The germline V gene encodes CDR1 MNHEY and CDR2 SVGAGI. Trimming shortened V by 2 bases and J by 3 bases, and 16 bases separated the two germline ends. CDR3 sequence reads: CASSYALASNKETQYF. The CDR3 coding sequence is TGTGCCAGCAGTTACGCGCTAGCGAGTAACAAAGAGACCCAGTACTTC.

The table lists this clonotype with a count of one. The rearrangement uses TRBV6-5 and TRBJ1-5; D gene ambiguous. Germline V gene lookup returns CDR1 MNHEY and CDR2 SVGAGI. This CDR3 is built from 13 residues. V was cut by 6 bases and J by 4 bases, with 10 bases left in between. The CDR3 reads CASSPGGNQPQHF. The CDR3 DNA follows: TGTGCCAGCAGCCCGGGAGGAAATCAGCCCCAGCATTTT.

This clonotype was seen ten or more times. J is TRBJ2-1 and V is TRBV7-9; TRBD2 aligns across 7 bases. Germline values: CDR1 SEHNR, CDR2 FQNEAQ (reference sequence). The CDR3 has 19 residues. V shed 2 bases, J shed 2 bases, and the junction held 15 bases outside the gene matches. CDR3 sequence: CASSLTPGPGEGPYNEQFF. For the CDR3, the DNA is TGTGCCAGCAGCTTAACCCCGGGGCCTGGGGAGGGGCCCTACAATGAGCAGTTCTTC.

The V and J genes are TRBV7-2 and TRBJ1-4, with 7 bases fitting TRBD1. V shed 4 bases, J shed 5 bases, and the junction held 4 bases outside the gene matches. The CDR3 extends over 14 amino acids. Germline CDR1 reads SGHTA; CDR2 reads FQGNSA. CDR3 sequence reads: CASSSGTENEKLFF. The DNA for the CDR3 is TGTGCCAGCAGCTCCGGGACAGAAAATGAAAAACTGTTTTTT.

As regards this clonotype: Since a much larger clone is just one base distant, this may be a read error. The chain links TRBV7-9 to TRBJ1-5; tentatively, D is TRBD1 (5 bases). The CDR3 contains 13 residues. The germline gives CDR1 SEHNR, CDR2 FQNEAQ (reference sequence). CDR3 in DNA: TGTGACAGCAGCGAGGGGCTAGGTCAGCCCCAGCATTTT. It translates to CDSSEGLGQPQHF.

The CDR3: CASSLVGTGDDTDTQYF. The CDR3 bases are TGTGCCAGCAGCTTAGTGGGGACAGGGGACGACACAGATACGCAGTATTTT. This sequence joins TRBV7-6 and TRBJ2-3; 10 bases are a match to TRBD1. V shed 1 base and J 2 bases; nucleotides not matched to a gene: 6. The length of the CDR3 is 17 residues. Germline CDR1 and CDR2: SGHVS and FNYEAQ.

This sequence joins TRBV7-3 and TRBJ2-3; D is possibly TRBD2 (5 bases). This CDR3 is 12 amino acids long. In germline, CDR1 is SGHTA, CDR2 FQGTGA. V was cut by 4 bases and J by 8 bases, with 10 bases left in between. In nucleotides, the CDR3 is TGTGCCAGCAGCTCATTAGAGGGTACGCAGTATTTT. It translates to CASSSLEGTQYF.

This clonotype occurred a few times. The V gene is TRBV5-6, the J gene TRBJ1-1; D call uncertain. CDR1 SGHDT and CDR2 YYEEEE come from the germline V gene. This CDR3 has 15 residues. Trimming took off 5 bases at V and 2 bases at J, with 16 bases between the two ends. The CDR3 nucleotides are TGTGCCAGCAGGGCCGGAGGTCTCGTTAACACTGAAGCTTTCTTT. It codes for CASRAGGLVNTEAFF.

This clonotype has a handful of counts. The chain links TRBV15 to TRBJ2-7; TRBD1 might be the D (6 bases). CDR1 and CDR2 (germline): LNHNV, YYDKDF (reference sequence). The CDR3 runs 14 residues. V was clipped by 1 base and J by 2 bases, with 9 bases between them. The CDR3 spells CATSRGGPAYEQYF. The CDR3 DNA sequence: TGTGCCACCAGCAGAGGGGGGCCAGCCTACGAGCAGTACTTC.

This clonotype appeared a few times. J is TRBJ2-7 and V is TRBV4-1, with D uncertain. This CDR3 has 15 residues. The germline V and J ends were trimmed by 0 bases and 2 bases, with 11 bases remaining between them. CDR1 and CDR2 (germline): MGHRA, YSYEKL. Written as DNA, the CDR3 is TGCGCCAGCAGCCAAGACATCAGTTCAACCTACGAGCAGTACTTC. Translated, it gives CASSQDISSTYEQYF.

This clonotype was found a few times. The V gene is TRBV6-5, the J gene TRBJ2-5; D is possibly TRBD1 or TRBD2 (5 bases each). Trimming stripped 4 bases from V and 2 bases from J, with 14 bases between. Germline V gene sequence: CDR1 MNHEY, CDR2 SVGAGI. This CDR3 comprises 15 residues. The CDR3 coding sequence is TGTGCCAGCAGTTTCGCCGGGACGCCGCAAGAGACCCAGTACTTC. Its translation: CASSFAGTPQETQYF.